Each of the 6 T cell receptor beta chains below was sequenced from the same sample in a study of low-dose radiotherapy and immunotherapy resistance in tumors. TRAV and TRBV primers primed cDNA for both TCRalpha and TCRbeta. For amplifying TCRs, the PCR ran for 15 to 20 cycles with Phusion, which was used together with a constant-region primer and the adapter on the V primers. TCRdb reanalysed the reads using MiXCR and keeps one entry per CDR3 protein. The sample has 55,000 to 65,000 distinct CDR3 sequences, more than 20% seen once. Time point defined: before trial treatment. The material sequenced was PBMCs, taken before treatment. The receptors derive from a male donor with rectosigmoid adenocarcinoma.

The chain employs TRBV7-2 and TRBJ2-5; D is uncertain. The CDR3 has 14 residues. The V and J ends lost 5 bases and 5 bases respectively, with 15 bases between them. Germline V gene data show CDR1 as SGHTA and CDR2 as FQGNSA. Here the CDR3 reads CASSQPGEIETQYF. CDR3 bases: TGTGCCAGCAGCCAACCGGGTGAGATTGAGACCCAGTACTTC.

This clonotype was detected once. Just one base apart from a much larger clone, this may be a read error. V gene TRBV6-2 or TRBV6-3 combines with J gene TRBJ2-7; a weak D match, TRBD2 (5 bases). In germline, CDR1 is MNHEY, CDR2 SVGEGT. The V end lost 6 bases, the J end lost 0 bases, and 21 bases lay between the germline ends. This CDR3 region has 17 residues. The chain's CDR3 is CASSRSLVGSGSYEQYF. The CDR3 bases are TGTGCCAGCAGCCGATCCTTGGTGGGCAGCGGCTCCTACGAGCAGTACTTC.

The J gene is TRBJ1-2, the V gene TRBV6-1; D ambiguous. This CDR3 contains 13 residues. The germline V gene encodes CDR1 MNHNS and CDR2 SASEGT. Between the trimmed V and J ends, which lost 1 base and 4 bases, there was a span of 7 bases. CDR3 protein: CASSEGGGYGYTF. Written as DNA, the CDR3 is TGTGCCAGCAGTGAAGGTGGCGGCTATGGCTACACCTTC.

The table lists this clonotype with many counts. The chain recombines TRBV19 with TRBJ2-7, with 7 nucleotides matching TRBD1. CDR1 and CDR2 (germline): LNHDA, SQIVND (reference sequence). The V gene end was trimmed by 6 bases and the J gene end by 3 bases; junction bases not matched to a gene: 11. This CDR3 is 15 amino acids long. The CDR3 sequence: CASSPDRDPNYEQYF. The DNA of the CDR3 is TGTGCCAGTAGCCCAGACAGGGATCCCAACTACGAGCAGTACTTC.

This clonotype has at least ten counts. The V gene is TRBV14, the J gene TRBJ2-7, with TRBD1 matching 7 bases. The CDR3 is 18 residues long. The trim removed 4 bases at V and 0 bases at J, leaving 15 bases unmatched. Germline CDR1 is SGHDN and CDR2 is FVKESK. CDR3 protein: CASSLPGQKDVSSYEQYF. The DNA of the CDR3 is TGTGCCAGCAGCCTTCCGGGACAGAAAGACGTAAGCTCCTACGAGCAGTACTTC.

Many counts were recorded for this clonotype. The junction does not match germline at one end; this may be a read error. J is TRBJ2-2 and V is TRBV5-3; no definite D call. TRBV5-3 is annotated as an ORF whose role is uncertain. The CDR3 covers 14 residues. The CDR3 loop reads CASVPAANTGELFF. The CDR3, as DNA: TGCGCCAGCGTCCCTGCGGCGAACACCGGGGAGCTGTTTTTT.